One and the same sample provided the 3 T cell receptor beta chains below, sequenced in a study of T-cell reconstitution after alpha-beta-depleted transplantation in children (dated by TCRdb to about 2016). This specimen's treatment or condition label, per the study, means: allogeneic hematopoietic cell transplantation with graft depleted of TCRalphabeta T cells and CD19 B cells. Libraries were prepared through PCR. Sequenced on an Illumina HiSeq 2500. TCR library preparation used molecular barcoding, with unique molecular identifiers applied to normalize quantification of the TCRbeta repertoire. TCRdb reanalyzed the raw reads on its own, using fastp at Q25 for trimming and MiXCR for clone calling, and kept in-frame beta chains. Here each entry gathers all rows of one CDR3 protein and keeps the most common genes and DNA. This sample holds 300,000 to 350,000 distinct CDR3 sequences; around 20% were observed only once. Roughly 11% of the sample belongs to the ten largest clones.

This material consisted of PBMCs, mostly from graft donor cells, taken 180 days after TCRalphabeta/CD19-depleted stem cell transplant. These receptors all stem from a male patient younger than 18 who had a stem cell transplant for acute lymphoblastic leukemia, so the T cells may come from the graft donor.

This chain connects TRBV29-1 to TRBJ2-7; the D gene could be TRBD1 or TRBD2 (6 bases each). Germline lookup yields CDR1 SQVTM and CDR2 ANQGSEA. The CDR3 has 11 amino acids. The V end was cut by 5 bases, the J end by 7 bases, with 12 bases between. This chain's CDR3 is CSVLGGREQYF. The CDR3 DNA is TGCAGCGTTCTGGGGGGCAGGGAGCAGTACTTC.

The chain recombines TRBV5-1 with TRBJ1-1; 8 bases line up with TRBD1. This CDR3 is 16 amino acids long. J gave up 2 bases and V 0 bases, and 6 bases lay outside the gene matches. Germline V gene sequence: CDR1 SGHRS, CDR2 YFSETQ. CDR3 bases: TGCGCCAGCAGCTTGGCCGGGACAGGAGTTAACACTGAAGCTTTCTTT. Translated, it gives CASSLAGTGVNTEAFF.

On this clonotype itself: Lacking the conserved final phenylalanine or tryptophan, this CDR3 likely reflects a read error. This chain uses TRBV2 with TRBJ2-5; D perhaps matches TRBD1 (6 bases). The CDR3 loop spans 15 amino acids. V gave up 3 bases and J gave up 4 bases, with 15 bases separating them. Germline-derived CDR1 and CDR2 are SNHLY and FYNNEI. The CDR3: CASSDQGSGLETQYY. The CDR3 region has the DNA TGTGCCAGCAGTGATCAGGGGTCAGGCTTAGAGACCCAGTACTAC.